Shown below are 32 T cell receptor beta chains from a single sample sequenced in a study of T cell changes during pregnancy in multiple sclerosis (dated by TCRdb to between 2018 and 2021). Libraries were constructed by the immunoSEQ multiplex PCR assay. Drawn from immuneACCESS, this table holds only the in-frame rearrangements with V and J called that TCRdb kept. Clones are partly lost; checked studies trace under half to an unresolved V gene and leave the rest unexplained. This sample holds over 50,000 clones; 93% were observed only once. The ten largest make up around 1.9% of the sample. Sequencing was performed on peripheral blood, taken in the second trimester of pregnancy. These receptors all come from a female donor with multiple sclerosis, enrolled in a pregnancy study.

J is TRBJ1-1 and V is TRBV11-2; D ambiguous. Germline V gene data show CDR1 as SGHAT and CDR2 as FQNNGV. The CDR3 is 15 residues long. Trimming shortened V by 4 bases and J by 4 bases, and 16 bases separated the two germline ends. The CDR3 spells CASSSPGLGGTEAFF. For the CDR3, the DNA is TGTGCCAGCAGCTCCCCGGGCCTTGGAGGCACTGAAGCTTTCTTT.

The count of this clone is one. The gene calls are TRBV5-4 and TRBJ2-3; 7 nucleotides line up with TRBD1. The trim removed 0 bases at V and 3 bases at J, leaving 1 base unmatched. Germline V gene data show CDR1 as SGHNT and CDR2 as YYREEE (reference sequence). CDR3 size: 14 residues. CDR3: CASSLDRGTDTQYF. In DNA form, the CDR3 reads TGTGCCAGCAGCTTGGACAGGGGAACAGATACGCAGTATTTT.

This chain uses TRBV27 with TRBJ2-7; D might be TRBD2 (5 bases). This CDR3 comprises 15 residues. Germline-derived CDR1 and CDR2 are MNHEY and SMNVEV (reference sequence). V lost 0 bases and J lost 4, with 13 bases in between. The CDR3 loop reads CASSLSVSSGYEQYF. The DNA of the CDR3 is TGTGCCAGCAGTTTATCGGTCTCATCGGGGTACGAGCAGTACTTC.

This clone was picked up one time. V usage is TRBV28 and J usage is TRBJ2-3, with TRBD2 matching 13 bases. The CDR3 runs to 17 residues. Germline values: CDR1 MDHEN, CDR2 SYDVKM. The V segment lost 5 bases and the J segment 3 bases; nucleotides outside the gene matches: 8. CDR3 in amino acids: CASSPARTSGRTDTQYF. CDR3 nucleotide sequence: TGTGCCAGCAGTCCAGCCCGGACTAGCGGGAGAACAGATACGCAGTATTTT.

This sequence joins TRBV7-2 and TRBJ2-5; D remains unclear. With 2 bases removed from V and 2 bases from J, the gap between germline ends came to 9 bases. The CDR3 runs 14 residues. The germline V gene has CDR1 SGHTA and CDR2 FQGNSA. This CDR3 reads CASSLPQTQETQYF. The CDR3 DNA reads as TGTGCCAGCAGCTTACCCCAGACACAAGAGACCCAGTACTTC.

The chain employs TRBV4-1 and TRBJ1-6, with D maybe TRBD1 (6 bases). The CDR3 covers 15 residues. V shed 3 bases and J shed 7 bases, with 13 bases lying between them. CDR1 is MGHRA and CDR2 is YSYEKL in the germline V gene. CDR3 nucleotides: TGCGCCAGCAGCCAGATCGGGACAACCAATTCACCCCTCCACTTT. Amino acids: CASSQIGTTNSPLHF.

The rearrangement links TRBV7-3 to TRBJ2-2; the D is unclear. The CDR3 totals 13 residues. Per the germline V gene, CDR1 is SGHTA and CDR2 is FQGTGA. V was cut by 2 bases and J by 5 bases, with 6 bases left in between. Here the CDR3 DNA reads TGTGCCAGCAGCTTAGCGGAGACCGGGGAGCTGTTTTTT. Protein product: CASSLAETGELFF.

The chain is built from TRBV9 and TRBJ1-1, with D possibly being TRBD1 (5 bases). The germline V gene has CDR1 SGDLS and CDR2 YYNGEE. The ends were cut back, 4 bases at V and 4 bases at J, with 20 bases in the middle. This CDR3 has 16 residues. The CDR3 is CASSLRPSLGGTEAFF. The CDR3 coding sequence is TGTGCCAGCAGCTTACGGCCTTCCTTGGGGGGCACTGAAGCTTTCTTT.

The rearrangement uses TRBV5-1 and TRBJ1-1; 9 positions agree with TRBD1. Germline CDR1 and CDR2: SGHRS and YFSETQ. J lost 4 bases, V lost 3 bases, and 4 bases had no gene match. The CDR3 covers 14 residues. The CDR3 DNA follows: TGCGCCAGCAGCTGGAGACAGGGGGGCACTGAAGCTTTCTTT. Its protein product is CASSWRQGGTEAFF.

The CDR3 here is CASSPRTGMNTEAFF. CDR3 bases: TGTGCCAGCAGTCCCCGGACAGGGATGAACACTGAAGCTTTCTTT. This chain uses TRBV28 with TRBJ1-1, with 8 bases that match TRBD1. The ends lost 5 bases at V and 0 bases at J; junction bases unmatched: 5. CDR1 and CDR2 from the germline V gene are MDHEN and SYDVKM. The CDR3 is 15 amino acids.

The chain joins TRBV18 to TRBJ2-3; maybe TRBD1 (5 bases). From germline, CDR1 is KGHSH and CDR2 LQKENI. V lost 4 bases and J lost 2, with 28 bases in between. The CDR3 runs to 20 residues. The CDR3 reads CASSQLDNPVLIGHTDTQYF. DNA of the CDR3: TGTGCCAGCTCACAGTTGGACAACCCCGTTCTTATAGGACACACAGATACGCAGTATTTT.

The chain recombines TRBV7-2 with TRBJ2-1; 8 bases are a match to TRBD2. Germline trimming cut 2 bases from V and 1 base from J; bases unmatched to any gene: 10. The germline gives CDR1 SGHTA, CDR2 FQGNSA. The CDR3 is made up of 18 amino acids. The CDR3 reads CASSLRAVGRDSYNEQFF. CDR3 in DNA: TGTGCCAGCAGCTTAAGGGCGGTCGGGAGGGATTCCTACAATGAGCAGTTCTTC.

The V and J genes are TRBV7-2 and TRBJ2-2, with D tentatively TRBD2 (6 bases). Germline lookup yields CDR1 SGHTA and CDR2 FQGNSA. With 5 bases removed from V and 4 bases from J, the gap between germline ends came to 14 bases. CDR3 length: 15 residues. Written as DNA, the CDR3 is TGTGCCAGCAGCACGCCCGGGACTCCCACCGGGGAGCTGTTTTTT. Its protein is CASSTPGTPTGELFF.

The chain couples TRBV7-2 to TRBJ2-5; 14 bases are shared with TRBD2. CDR3 length: 16 amino acids. Per the germline V gene, CDR1 is SGHTA and CDR2 is FQGNSA. Germline trimming cut 5 bases from V and 7 bases from J; bases unmatched to any gene: 9. This CDR3 is CASSEGLAGERATQYF. DNA for the CDR3: TGTGCCAGCAGCGAGGGACTAGCGGGAGAGCGGGCGACCCAGTACTTC.

This sequence joins TRBV9 and TRBJ2-2; tentative D call: TRBD1 (6 bases). Germline CDR1 SGDLS, CDR2 YYNGEE. Trimming shortened V by 1 base and J by 6 bases, and 7 bases separated the two germline ends. CDR3 length: 13 residues. CDR3 in amino acids: CASSVTGPGELFF. The CDR3 region has the DNA TGTGCCAGCAGCGTAACAGGGCCCGGGGAGCTGTTTTTT.

This rearrangement joins TRBV28 to TRBJ2-7, with 9 nucleotides matching TRBD2. The CDR3 consists of 12 residues. V gave up 4 bases and J gave up 11 bases; unmatched junction bases: 6. Germline-derived CDR1 and CDR2 are MDHEN and SYDVKM. For the CDR3, the DNA is TGTGCCAGCAGTTCTGCGGGAGGGGAAAAGTACTTC. Translation gives CASSSAGGEKYF.

The rearrangement uses TRBV29-1 and TRBJ2-1, with TRBD2 identical over 10 bases. This CDR3 comprises 15 residues. Trimming cost V 7 bases and J 0 bases; bases outside gene matches: 6. Germline CDR1 and CDR2: SQVTM and ANQGSEA. The CDR3 coding sequence is TGCAGCGCCAGGGCTAGCGGGAGCTCCTACAATGAGCAGTTCTTC. Residues: CSARASGSSYNEQFF.

This clone showed up just once. V gene TRBV5-6 combines with J gene TRBJ1-4, with 11 bases identical to TRBD1. Germline lookup yields CDR1 SGHDT and CDR2 YYEEEE. The J segment lost 4 bases and the V segment lost 5 bases, leaving 4 bases of the junction unmatched. The CDR3 has 15 residues. The DNA for the CDR3 is TGTGCCAGCAGGGACAGGGGGCAGGGTAATGAAAAACTGTTTTTT. This sequence encodes CASRDRGQGNEKLFF.

This clone was detected once. J is TRBJ2-1 and V is TRBV27, with a tentative D call TRBD2 (6 bases). This CDR3 has 14 amino acids. Trimming shortened V by 6 bases and J by 4 bases, and 13 bases separated the two germline ends. Germline V CDR1 and CDR2: MNHEY, SMNVEV (reference sequence). As DNA, the CDR3 is TGTGCCAGCAGGTACGGCGGGGATTACAATGAGCAGTTCTTC. It translates to CASRYGGDYNEQFF.

The CDR3 bases are TGTGCCAGTAGTATAAGGGCAGGGGACTCCTACGAGCAGTACTTC. It encodes CASSIRAGDSYEQYF. This sequence joins TRBV19 and TRBJ2-7, with D perhaps TRBD1 (6 bases). In germline, CDR1 is LNHDA, CDR2 SQIVND (reference sequence). The CDR3 totals 15 residues. V was pared by 2 bases and J by 0 bases, with 11 bases between.

The chain links TRBV27 to TRBJ2-5, with TRBD2 matching 8 bases. The J call may be wrong; the DNA end is better matched by TRBJ2-7. CDR1 and CDR2 from the germline V gene are MNHEY and SMNVEV (reference sequence). CDR3 length: 13 residues. CDR3 loop: CASSPREGYEQYF. CDR3 nucleotides: TGTGCCAGCAGTCCCCGGGAGGGCTACGAGCAGTACTTC.

The CDR3, as DNA: TGTGCCAGCAGCAAAGCACATTTTCACCGGGACAGGGACTACGAGCAGTACTTC. Its protein product is CASSKAHFHRDRDYEQYF. The rearrangement joins TRBV21-1 to TRBJ2-7; the tabulated D call, TRBD1, remains unverified against the DNA. TRBV21-1 is tagged as a pseudogene. There are 18 residues in the CDR3.

This clone was detected only once. This chain uses TRBV19 with TRBJ2-4; 8 bases are a match to TRBD2. CDR1 is LNHDA, CDR2 SQIVND, per germline (reference sequence). The CDR3 length is 21 residues. Trimming took 5 bases from V and 7 from J; bases not matched to a gene: 28. The chain's CDR3 is CASSRTIRGGTQGEDMNIQYF. The CDR3 DNA reads as TGTGCCAGTAGTCGGACAATCCGGGGGGGCACACAGGGAGAGGATATGAACATTCAGTACTTC. The entire variable domain, with the rest obtained from reference TRBV19 and TRBJ2-4, is as follows: DGGITQSPKYLFRKEGQNVTLSCEQNLNHDAMYWYRQDPGQGLRLIYYSQIVNDFQKGDIAEGYSVSREKKESFPLTVTSAQKNPTAFYLCASSRTIRGGTQGEDMNIQYFGAGTRLSVL.

The chain is built from TRBV7-2 and TRBJ2-1; D unresolved. Trimming stripped 3 bases from V and 6 bases from J, with 9 bases between. This CDR3 has 13 amino acids. Germline-derived CDR1 and CDR2 are SGHTA and FQGNSA. This CDR3 reads CASSLASGNEQFF. CDR3 bases: TGTGCCAGCAGCTTGGCTAGTGGCAATGAGCAGTTCTTC.

The chain employs TRBV10-1 and TRBJ2-7; 7 positions agree with TRBD1. J lost 6 bases, V lost 7 bases, and 18 bases had no gene match. In germline, CDR1 is WNHNN, CDR2 SYGVQD (reference sequence). CDR3 size: 16 residues. CDR3 sequence (DNA): TGCGCCAGCACCTTTAGACAGGGCCCCTTCCCTGGCGAGCAGTACTTC. Protein sequence: CASTFRQGPFPGEQYF.

This clone was observed at least ten times. J is TRBJ2-7 and V is TRBV6-1; weak D call: TRBD1 (6 bases). V lost 6 bases to trimming and J lost 6 bases, with 15 bases between them. Per the germline V gene, CDR1 is MNHNS and CDR2 is SASEGT. The CDR3 covers 13 residues. CDR3: CASSLQGELEQYF. Here the CDR3 DNA reads TGTGCCAGCAGCCTACAGGGAGAGCTCGAGCAGTACTTC.

This clone occurred once. V gene TRBV6-5 combines with J gene TRBJ2-7; 8 bases map to TRBD2. V lost 3 bases, J lost 4 bases, and 11 bases stayed unmatched. The CDR3 extends over 16 amino acids. Germline V lookup: CDR1 MNHEY, CDR2 SVGAGI. CDR3: CASSYTTPGLGYEQYF. In DNA, the CDR3 is TGTGCCAGCAGTTATACAACTCCGGGACTAGGGTACGAGCAGTACTTC.

This clone was seen only a few times. The chain employs TRBV6-1 and TRBJ1-2; 9 bases are a match to TRBD1. The germline gives CDR1 MNHNS, CDR2 SASEGT. The CDR3 is 15 residues long. Germline trimming cut 3 bases from V and 7 bases from J; bases unmatched to any gene: 9. The CDR3 spells CASSEITGGVGGYTF. CDR3 in DNA: TGTGCCAGCAGTGAGATCACAGGGGGCGTTGGTGGCTACACCTTC.

The chain joins TRBV11-1 to TRBJ2-7, with 12 bases lining up with TRBD2. Trimming cost V 2 bases and J 4 bases; bases outside gene matches: 3. Germline V gene data show CDR1 as SGHAT and CDR2 as FQDESV (reference sequence). This CDR3 region has 15 residues. In nucleotides, the CDR3 is TGTGCCAGCAGCTTACGGACTAGCGGGATGTACGAGCAGTACTTC. It encodes CASSLRTSGMYEQYF.

V gene TRBV5-4 combines with J gene TRBJ1-3; D perhaps matches TRBD1 (6 bases). The CDR3 has 16 residues. Trimming removed 4 bases from V and 4 bases from J, with 18 bases in between. Per germline, CDR1 SGHNT and CDR2 YYREEE (reference sequence). The CDR3 region is CASSLDTGPSGNTIYF. In nucleotides, the CDR3 is TGTGCCAGCAGCCTAGATACAGGGCCCTCGGGAAACACCATATATTTT.

V is TRBV30 and J is TRBJ2-2, with 9 bases that match TRBD2. V shed 8 bases, J shed 4 bases, and the junction held 14 bases outside the gene matches. Per germline, CDR1 GTSNPN and CDR2 SVGIG (reference sequence). The CDR3 spans 16 residues. CDR3 loop: CALKSAGGPITGELFF. The CDR3 bases are TGTGCCCTTAAGTCGGCGGGAGGGCCAATCACCGGGGAGCTGTTTTTT.

The J gene is TRBJ2-1, the V gene TRBV27; D remains unclear. The V gene lost 5 bases and the J gene lost 0 bases, with 14 bases spanning the gap. The CDR3 length is 16 residues. Germline CDR1 reads MNHEY; CDR2 reads SMNVEV (reference sequence). The CDR3 nucleotides read TGTGCCAGCAGTCCTAGTGTCCTAATCTCCTACAATGAGCAGTTCTTC. Amino acids: CASSPSVLISYNEQFF.